A single sample is the source of the 11 T cell receptor beta chains below, sequenced in a study of early T cells in non-severe SARS-CoV-2 infection. Each CDR3 protein gets one entry after TCRdb re-called the 5' RACE reads with MiXCR. The sample gives 65,000 to 95,000 distinct CDR3 sequences, 9% to 10% of which show up once; roughly 4.8% is in the top ten. The sequenced sample consisted of whole blood. The receptors originated from an adult who was a healthcare worker with PCR-confirmed SARS-CoV-2 infection or an uninfected control (not recorded which).

Ten or more counts support this clonotype. The gene calls are TRBV18 and TRBJ2-5; TRBD1 matches at 7 bases. Germline lookup yields CDR1 KGHSH and CDR2 LQKENI. This CDR3 is 14 amino acids long. The trim removed 3 bases at V and 7 bases at J, leaving 8 bases unmatched. The CDR3 is CASSPETGAGTQYF. The CDR3 nucleotides are TGTGCCAGCTCACCGGAAACAGGGGCCGGGACCCAGTACTTC.

This chain joins TRBV14 and TRBJ2-7; D may be TRBD2 (6 bases). CDR3 length equals 16 residues. Deletions cut 4 bases from V and 0 bases from J, with 16 bases between. The V gene's germline CDR1 is SGHDN and CDR2 FVKESK. The CDR3 DNA reads TGTGCCAGCAGCCCCGGCGGGAATCTCCTCTCCTACGAGCAGTACTTC. Translated, it gives CASSPGGNLLSYEQYF.

This clonotype is termed medium-sized. V usage is TRBV28 and J usage is TRBJ1-2; 7 bases line up with TRBD1. The germline V gene encodes CDR1 MDHEN and CDR2 SYDVKM. The length of the CDR3 is 13 residues. V lost 9 bases to trimming and J lost 6 bases; unmatched junction nucleotides: 10. The CDR3 protein is CASGTASLHGYTF. In DNA form, the CDR3 reads TGTGCCAGTGGGACAGCAAGTTTACATGGCTACACCTTC.

This clonotype was found many times. The chain carries TRBV7-2 and TRBJ2-1, with 7 bases fitting TRBD2. J was trimmed by 5 bases and V by 1 base; bases with no gene match: 11. The length of the CDR3 is 17 residues. Germline V lookup: CDR1 SGHTA, CDR2 FQGNSA. The CDR3 coding sequence is TGTGCCAGCAGCTTAGGAGCGGCTAGCGGAGCAGACAATGAGCAGTTCTTC. As protein: CASSLGAASGADNEQFF.

This clonotype has a count of ten or more. J is TRBJ2-3 and V is TRBV28; the D gene is possibly TRBD1 (6 bases). The germline gives CDR1 MDHEN, CDR2 SYDVKM. The CDR3 runs 15 residues. V gave up 2 bases and J gave up 5 bases, with 14 bases separating them. CDR3 amino acids: CASSLLQGKLDTQYF. CDR3 DNA: TGTGCCAGCAGTTTACTCCAGGGGAAGTTAGATACGCAGTATTTT.

This clonotype has a handful of counts. The rearrangement joins TRBV6-2 or TRBV6-3 to TRBJ2-2, with D possibly being TRBD2 (6 bases). This CDR3 has 13 residues. Germline V lookup: CDR1 MNHEY, CDR2 SVGEGT. Deletions cut 6 bases from V and 5 bases from J, with 10 bases between. The CDR3 region is CASSGTGTGELFF. As DNA, the CDR3 is TGTGCCAGCAGCGGGACTGGGACCGGGGAGCTGTTTTTT.

This clonotype was seen at least ten times. The chain employs TRBV20-1 and TRBJ2-6; 8 bases map to TRBD2. This CDR3 has 18 residues. Germline CDR1 and CDR2: DFQATT and SNEGSKA (reference sequence). Unmatched junction bases numbered 8, after V lost 0 bases and J lost 1 base. This chain's CDR3 is CSARDQLAARSGANVLTF. DNA of the CDR3: TGCAGTGCTAGAGATCAACTAGCGGCCCGTTCTGGGGCCAACGTCCTGACTTTC.

This clonotype has a count of ten or more. V and J are TRBV5-4 and TRBJ2-6; 10 nucleotides agree with TRBD1. The J segment lost 1 base and the V segment lost 3 bases, leaving 7 bases of the junction unmatched. CDR1 is SGHNT and CDR2 is YYREEE in the germline V gene (reference sequence). The CDR3 loop spans 18 amino acids. The CDR3 DNA reads TGTGCCAGCAGCTGGGGGACAGGGGCCATTTCTGGGGCCAACGTCCTGACTTTC. Residues: CASSWGTGAISGANVLTF.

This sequence joins TRBV14 and TRBJ1-2; no clear D. Germline V CDR1 and CDR2: SGHDN, FVKESK. CDR3 length equals 14 residues. V lost 0 bases to trimming and J lost 8 bases, with 13 bases between them. The CDR3 spells CASSQESTVGGYTF. The CDR3 DNA is TGTGCCAGCAGCCAAGAAAGCACAGTCGGGGGCTACACCTTC.

This clonotype has at least ten counts. This rearrangement joins TRBV5-1 to TRBJ2-7; 9 positions match TRBD1. Germline lookup yields CDR1 SGHRS and CDR2 YFSETQ. After removal of 4 bases from V and 1 base from J, the junction contained 3 bases not matched to a gene. CDR3 size: 14 residues. The CDR3 sequence is CASSAGTGSYEQYF. CDR3 in DNA: TGCGCCAGCAGCGCCGGGACAGGGTCCTACGAGCAGTACTTC.

This clonotype was counted many times. This sequence joins TRBV28 and TRBJ2-2, with TRBD1 matching over 8 bases. The CDR3 extends over 15 amino acids. In germline, CDR1 is MDHEN, CDR2 SYDVKM. Losses at the gene ends were 6 bases for V and 4 bases for J; bases not matched to a gene: 7. CDR3 residues: CASSTGGWGTGELFF. In DNA, the CDR3 is TGTGCCAGCAGCACAGGGGGATGGGGCACCGGGGAGCTGTTTTTT.